A selection of T cell receptor beta chains follows, all from one sample in a study of somatic mutations in cytotoxic T cells in rheumatoid arthritis. Sequenced by immunoSEQ multiplex PCR; TCRdb stores in-frame clones only, minus some. Of under 35,000 clones in the sample, 70% to 90% were seen once. The sequencing sample was made of CD8+ T cells sorted from blood. The receptors derive from an adult with rheumatoid arthritis. Both conserved end residues are trimmed from each CDR3. The size entry is marked missing in some rows and otherwise reads once, few, many or a size class.

j_gene: TRBJ2-7
v_gene: TRBV2
abundance: -
CDR3aa: ASRLFPGQGANEQY

j_gene: TRBJ2-2
v_gene: TRBV11-2
abundance: -
CDR3aa: ASSSEFGTGELF

j_gene: TRBJ2-7
v_gene: TRBV4-1
abundance: -
CDR3aa: ASSWRGGGEPEQY

j_gene: TRBJ2-7
v_gene: TRBV6-6
abundance: -
CDR3aa: ASSEGRMDYEQY

j_gene: TRBJ2-7
v_gene: TRBV27
abundance: few
CDR3aa: ASSYSAGGRTYEQY

j_gene: TRBJ1-5
v_gene: TRBV28
abundance: -
CDR3aa: ASTQNRNQPQH

j_gene: TRBJ2-5
v_gene: TRBV4-2
abundance: -
CDR3aa: ASSQSGGASETQY

j_gene: TRBJ2-1
v_gene: TRBV27
abundance: -
CDR3aa: ASSFLAVSYNEQF

j_gene: TRBJ2-1
v_gene: TRBV9
abundance: few
CDR3aa: ASSVDPQGNEQF

j_gene: TRBJ2-7
v_gene: TRBV7-9
abundance: -
CDR3aa: ASSLGDSFNYEQY

j_gene: TRBJ1-5
v_gene: TRBV27
abundance: -
CDR3aa: ASSLYLGTPLH

j_gene: TRBJ2-5
v_gene: TRBV6-6
abundance: once
CDR3aa: ASSYGGEETQY

j_gene: TRBJ2-1
v_gene: TRBV10-2
abundance: few
CDR3aa: ASSESRLAVGNEQF

j_gene: TRBJ1-2
v_gene: TRBV19
abundance: -
CDR3aa: ASSITVGSNYGYT

j_gene: TRBJ2-1
v_gene: TRBV6-4
abundance: -
CDR3aa: ASSASGRGYNEQF

j_gene: TRBJ1-2
v_gene: TRBV25-1
abundance: -
CDR3aa: ASSEFGQGEGYT

j_gene: TRBJ2-1
v_gene: TRBV19
abundance: -
CDR3aa: ASSMVRGNEQF

j_gene: TRBJ2-7
v_gene: TRBV29-1
abundance: once
CDR3aa: SVENYVYEQY

j_gene: TRBJ1-3
v_gene: TRBV9
abundance: once
CDR3aa: ASSVGGGNTIY

j_gene: TRBJ2-7
v_gene: TRBV5-6
abundance: -
CDR3aa: ASSSRWGTYEQY

j_gene: TRBJ2-1
v_gene: TRBV4-3
abundance: -
CDR3aa: ASSQGTYYNEQF

j_gene: TRBJ1-1
v_gene: TRBV4-1
abundance: -
CDR3aa: ASSQLRRATNTEAF

j_gene: TRBJ2-1
v_gene: TRBV4-3
abundance: -
CDR3aa: ASSQEVGGLKEF

j_gene: TRBJ2-7
v_gene: TRBV5-1
abundance: -
CDR3aa: ASSLVAGAHEQY

j_gene: TRBJ2-1
v_gene: TRBV7-8
abundance: -
CDR3aa: ASSQPTGINEQF

j_gene: TRBJ1-2
v_gene: TRBV2
abundance: -
CDR3aa: ASSEAKQPPSGYT

j_gene: TRBJ2-5
v_gene: TRBV2
abundance: -
CDR3aa: ASNPGGGAEETQY

j_gene: TRBJ2-3
v_gene: TRBV9
abundance: -
CDR3aa: ASSVEGAQPDTQY

j_gene: TRBJ2-7
v_gene: TRBV7-9
abundance: -
CDR3aa: ASSPGQGAFYEQY

j_gene: TRBJ1-1
v_gene: TRBV19
abundance: -
CDR3aa: ASSLGTSEAF

j_gene: TRBJ2-1
v_gene: TRBV6-6
abundance: -
CDR3aa: ASSYWGLPAIHEQF

j_gene: TRBJ2-6
v_gene: TRBV28
abundance: -
CDR3aa: ASSSPIGLSRSGANVLA

j_gene: TRBJ2-7
v_gene: TRBV4-1
abundance: few
CDR3aa: ASSRQGTYEQY

j_gene: TRBJ2-7
v_gene: TRBV4-2
abundance: -
CDR3aa: ASSPRTGGLATYEQY

j_gene: TRBJ1-1
v_gene: TRBV4-1
abundance: -
CDR3aa: ASSQTGQPTTFTEAF

j_gene: TRBJ2-1
v_gene: TRBV18
abundance: -
CDR3aa: ASSPASKNEQF

j_gene: TRBJ2-1
v_gene: TRBV19
abundance: -
CDR3aa: ASSSGEQF

j_gene: TRBJ2-2
v_gene: TRBV6-4
abundance: -
CDR3aa: ASSDVDTGELF

j_gene: TRBJ1-5
v_gene: TRBV27
abundance: once
CDR3aa: ASSLGPKTEPQH

j_gene: TRBJ2-7
v_gene: TRBV19
abundance: few
CDR3aa: ASVILAGAPGEQY

j_gene: TRBJ2-7
v_gene: TRBV4-2
abundance: few
CDR3aa: ASSQEGGTSAYEQY